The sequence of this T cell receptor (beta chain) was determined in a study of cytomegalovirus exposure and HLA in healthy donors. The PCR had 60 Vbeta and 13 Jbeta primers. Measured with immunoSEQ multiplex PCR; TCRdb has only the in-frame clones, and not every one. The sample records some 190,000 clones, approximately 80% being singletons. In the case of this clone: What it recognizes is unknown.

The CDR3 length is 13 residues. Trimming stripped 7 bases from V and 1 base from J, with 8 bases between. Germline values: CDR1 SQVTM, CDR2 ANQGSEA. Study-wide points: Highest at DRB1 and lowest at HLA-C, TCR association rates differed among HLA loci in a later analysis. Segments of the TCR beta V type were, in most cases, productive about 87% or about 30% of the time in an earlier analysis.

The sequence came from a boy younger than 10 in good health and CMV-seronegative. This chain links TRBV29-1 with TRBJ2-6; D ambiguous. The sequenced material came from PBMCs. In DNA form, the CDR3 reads TGCAGCGCGAGAACGTCTGGGGCCAACGTCCTGACTTTC. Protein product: CSARTSGANVLTF.